The 28 T cell receptor beta chains listed next were all sequenced from one sample in a study of cytomegalovirus exposure and HLA in healthy donors. Primers for the PCR totalled 60 Vbeta and 13 Jbeta. Clones were sequenced by immunoSEQ multiplex PCR, and TCRdb holds only the in-frame ones, with some missing. The repertoire consists of approximately 95,000 clones, with around 75% occurring once and the leading ten covering approximately 9.9%. Sample: PBMCs. The receptors come from a young man in good health and CMV-seropositive.

The rearrangement uses TRBV20-1 and TRBJ1-1; 7 nucleotides align to TRBD1. V shed 6 bases, J shed 3 bases, and the junction held 1 base outside the gene matches. This CDR3 contains 11 residues. The germline V gene has CDR1 DFQATT and CDR2 SNEGSKA (reference sequence). The CDR3 is CSARGDTEAFF. As DNA, the CDR3 is TGCAGTGCCAGGGGGGACACTGAAGCTTTCTTT.

The V call is TRBV27, the J call TRBJ2-7, with 8 bases matching TRBD1. The germline CDR1 and CDR2 sequences are MNHEY and SMNVEV (reference sequence). V lost 6 bases and J lost 5; bases outside the gene matches: 6. This CDR3 has 13 residues. The CDR3 sequence: CASRPRTGNEQYF. The CDR3 nucleotides are TGTGCCAGCAGGCCGAGGACAGGGAACGAGCAGTACTTC.

This chain joins TRBV27 and TRBJ1-5; 9 bases map to TRBD1. The germline V gene has CDR1 MNHEY and CDR2 SMNVEV (reference sequence). The V gene end was trimmed by 5 bases and the J gene end by 6 bases; junction bases not matched to a gene: 5. CDR3 length equals 14 residues. CDR3 nucleotides: TGTGCCAGCAGTCTTGACAGGGGGTCTCAGCCCCAGCATTTT. It translates to CASSLDRGSQPQHF.

The chain joins TRBV27 to TRBJ2-5; TRBD1 might be the D (6 bases). V was pared by 2 bases and J by 5 bases, with 18 bases between. Germline V gene sequence: CDR1 MNHEY, CDR2 SMNVEV (reference sequence). This CDR3 region has 16 residues. The CDR3 DNA reads TGTGCCAGCAGTTTAGGGGCCGGATTTAGGGGGGAGACCCAGTACTTC. This sequence encodes CASSLGAGFRGETQYF.

V and J are TRBV10-3 and TRBJ1-1, with 8 bases fitting TRBD1. After removal of 11 bases from V and 5 bases from J, the junction contained 10 bases not matched to a gene. This CDR3 contains 13 residues. CDR1 ENHRY and CDR2 SYGVKD come from the germline V gene. The CDR3 coding sequence is TGTGCCGTTTCACAGGGGGTTGTAACTGAAGCTTTCTTT. It yields the protein CAVSQGVVTEAFF.

The chain is built from TRBV6-1 and TRBJ2-1, with 8 bases matching TRBD2. The CDR3 totals 14 residues. With V trimmed by 4 bases and J by 6 bases, 5 bases remained unmatched. CDR1 and CDR2 (germline): MNHNS, SASEGT. CDR3 bases: TGTGCCAGCAGTGTTCTCGCGGGAGGCAATGAGCAGTTCTTC. It encodes CASSVLAGGNEQFF.

The J gene is TRBJ1-1, the V gene TRBV4-1; tentative D call: TRBD1 (5 bases). Per the germline V gene, CDR1 is MGHRA and CDR2 is YSYEKL. V lost 6 bases and J 0 bases, leaving 11 bases between the germline ends. This CDR3 comprises 14 residues. The CDR3 bases are TGCGCCAGCAGGGGACTCCTTTTGAACACTGAAGCTTTCTTT. Residues: CASRGLLLNTEAFF.

This clone was counted a single time. The CDR3 protein is CASSPGPGGREQFF. The DNA of the CDR3 is TGTGCCAGCTCACCCGGACCGGGGGGGCGTGAGCAGTTCTTC. The chain carries TRBV18 and TRBJ2-1, with 8 bases that match TRBD2. CDR1 KGHSH and CDR2 LQKENI come from the germline V gene. Trimming at V came to 3 bases and at J to 9 bases, leaving 7 bases not matched to a gene. This CDR3 region has 14 residues.

This clone was counted between two and nine times. The rearrangement uses TRBV29-1 and TRBJ2-5; D not resolved. The length of the CDR3 is 12 residues. Trimming left V 7 bases short and J 1 base short, with 10 bases between. CDR1 SQVTM and CDR2 ANQGSEA come from the germline V gene. CDR3 DNA sequence: TGCAGCGCCTCGGTGATCCAAGAGACCCAGTACTTC. This encodes CSASVIQETQYF.

Here the CDR3 reads CASSPDSGGRYNEQFF. CDR3 coding DNA: TGTGCCAGCAGCCCGGATAGCGGGGGGCGTTACAATGAGCAGTTCTTC. J is TRBJ2-1 and V is TRBV7-3, with TRBD2 identical over 10 bases. This CDR3 region has 16 residues. Germline-derived CDR1 and CDR2 are SGHTA and FQGTGA. The V segment lost 5 bases and the J segment 4 bases; nucleotides outside the gene matches: 8. Full variable domain (remainder filled in from reference TRBV7-3 and TRBJ2-1): GAGVSQTPSNKVTEKGKYVELRCDPISGHTALYWYRQSLGQGPEFLIYFQGTGAADDSGLPNDRFFAVRPEGSVSTLKIQRTERGDSAVYLCASSPDSGGRYNEQFFGPGTRLTVL.

The chain employs TRBV7-3 and TRBJ1-3; D unresolved. The CDR3 is made up of 13 amino acids. V was cut by 5 bases and J by 0 bases, with 5 bases left in between. Germline V lookup: CDR1 SGHTA, CDR2 FQGTGA. The CDR3 here is CASSPDSGNTIYF. The CDR3 DNA reads as TGTGCCAGCAGCCCAGACTCTGGAAACACCATATATTTT.

This clone was detected many times. The rearrangement links TRBV4-1 to TRBJ2-7; possibly TRBD1 for D (7 bases). V lost 1 base and J 4 bases, leaving 23 bases between the germline ends. The germline V gene has CDR1 MGHRA and CDR2 YSYEKL. This CDR3 region has 18 residues. CDR3 nucleotide sequence: TGCGCCAGCAGCCAAGCAGGGCTAAGGGGACAGAGCGGGTACGAGCAGTACTTC. As protein: CASSQAGLRGQSGYEQYF.

V usage is TRBV28 and J usage is TRBJ1-3; D is perhaps TRBD1 (5 bases). From germline, CDR1 is MDHEN and CDR2 SYDVKM. The germline V and J ends were trimmed by 9 bases and 2 bases, with 14 bases remaining between them. The CDR3 spans 14 residues. The CDR3 protein is CASHPGPPGNTIYF. DNA of the CDR3: TGTGCCAGTCACCCAGGGCCGCCTGGAAACACCATATATTTT.

The chain is built from TRBV5-1 and TRBJ2-7, with D maybe TRBD2 (5 bases). The CDR3 totals 13 residues. From germline, CDR1 is SGHRS and CDR2 YFSETQ. V dropped 5 bases and J dropped 0 bases, with 9 bases sitting between them. The CDR3 here is CASRWESSYEQYF. The CDR3 coding sequence is TGCGCCAGCAGGTGGGAGAGCTCCTACGAGCAGTACTTC. Full variable domain (outside the CDR3, taken from reference TRBV5-1 and TRBJ2-7): KAGVTQTPRYLIKTRGQQVTLSCSPISGHRSVSWYQQTPGQGLQFLFEYFSETQRNKGNFPGRFSGRQFSNSRSEMNVSTLELGDSALYLCASRWESSYEQYFGPGTRLTVT.

V is TRBV5-1 and J is TRBJ2-1; TRBD2 might be the D (5 bases). Trimming took off 7 bases at V and 6 bases at J, with 17 bases between the two ends. This CDR3 spans 14 amino acids. Germline assignment: CDR1 SGHRS and CDR2 YFSETQ. The CDR3 sequence is CASGAAGGINEQFF. The CDR3, as DNA: TGCGCCAGCGGCGCGGCGGGCGGAATCAATGAGCAGTTCTTC.

This rearrangement joins TRBV4-1 to TRBJ2-7; TRBD1 agrees at 8 bases. Per the germline V gene, CDR1 is MGHRA and CDR2 is YSYEKL. This CDR3 contains 16 residues. V lost 1 base, J lost 3 bases, and 8 bases stayed unmatched. CDR3 sequence reads: CASSQVSGGGNYEQYF. The DNA of the CDR3 is TGCGCCAGCAGCCAAGTATCAGGGGGCGGGAACTACGAGCAGTACTTC.

This chain joins TRBV25-1 and TRBJ1-1; D is possibly TRBD1 (6 bases). The CDR3 sequence is 13 residues long. Germline V lookup: CDR1 MGHDK, CDR2 SYGVNS. V was clipped by 4 bases and J by 0 bases, with 6 bases between them. The DNA of the CDR3 is TGTGCCAGCAGTGCAGGGGTGAACACTGAAGCTTTCTTT. Translation: CASSAGVNTEAFF.

This rearrangement joins TRBV10-3 to TRBJ1-1; weak D call: TRBD1 (5 bases). The CDR3 extends over 12 amino acids. The V end lost 4 bases, the J end lost 4 bases, and 7 bases lay between the germline ends. CDR1 ENHRY and CDR2 SYGVKD come from the germline V gene. In DNA, the CDR3 is TGTGCCATCAGTGCAGGGATCACTGAAGCTTTCTTT. The encoded protein is CAISAGITEAFF.

This clone was found a few times. The CDR3 coding sequence is TGTGCCAGCAGCTCCTCAGGGGCCGCCCTCTACGAGCAGTACTTC. Residues: CASSSSGAALYEQYF. V gene TRBV13 combines with J gene TRBJ2-7; the D gene is possibly TRBD1 (6 bases). This CDR3 is 15 amino acids long. Trimming took 4 bases from V and 3 from J, leaving 16 bases between them. Germline V CDR1 and CDR2: PRHDT, FYEKMQ (reference sequence).

The rearrangement uses TRBV10-3 and TRBJ2-2, with a tentative D call TRBD1 (6 bases). The germline gives CDR1 ENHRY, CDR2 SYGVKD. The CDR3 sequence is 19 residues long. Trimming took 4 bases from V and 4 from J, leaving 25 bases between them. The CDR3, as DNA: TGTGCCATCAGTGGGCCCGGGGATACTCGACCAGGGGCCACCGGGGAGCTGTTTTTT. Encoded protein: CAISGPGDTRPGATGELFF.

The sample holds a few counts of this clone. The chain is built from TRBV5-6 and TRBJ1-6, with a possible D match to TRBD1 (6 bases). Per the germline V gene, CDR1 is SGHDT and CDR2 is YYEEEE. V lost 3 bases, J lost 9 bases, and 22 bases lay in between. The CDR3 sequence is 17 residues long. DNA of the CDR3: TGTGCCAGCAGCTCCCATGAGGCACAGGGATGGGGTTCACCCCTCCACTTT. Its protein product is CASSSHEAQGWGSPLHF.

A few counts support this clone. The V call is TRBV5-4, the J call TRBJ1-4; a possible D gene is TRBD1 (6 bases). The length of the CDR3 is 15 residues. CDR1 SGHNT and CDR2 YYREEE come from the germline V gene (reference sequence). V was shortened by 4 bases and J by 7 bases, with 17 bases between the two germline ends. The CDR3 region has the DNA TGTGCCAGCAGCCTAACAGGGATTGATGGTGAAAAACTGTTTTTT. As protein: CASSLTGIDGEKLFF. Variable domain in full (rest from reference TRBV5-4 and TRBJ1-4): ETGVTQSPTHLIKTRGQQVTLRCSSQSGHNTVSWYQQALGQGPQFIFQYYREEENGRGNFPPRFSGLQFPNYSSELNVNALELDDSALYLCASSLTGIDGEKLFFGSGTQLSVL.

The chain combines TRBV29-1 with TRBJ2-3; D is possibly TRBD2 (6 bases). This CDR3 is 12 amino acids long. The V end was cut by 4 bases, the J end by 4 bases, with 9 bases between. Germline CDR1 reads SQVTM; CDR2 reads ANQGSEA. The CDR3 is CSVGGAPDTQYF. CDR3 nucleotides: TGCAGCGTTGGCGGGGCCCCAGATACGCAGTATTTT.

The chain uses TRBV9 and TRBJ2-6; 10 nucleotides agree with TRBD2. The CDR3 length is 17 residues. After removal of 4 bases from V and 3 bases from J, the junction contained 7 bases not matched to a gene. Germline assignment: CDR1 SGDLS and CDR2 YYNGEE. In DNA form, the CDR3 reads TGTGCCAGCAGCCCTCGGATAGCGGGGGGTGGGGCCAACGTCCTGACTTTC. Its translation is CASSPRIAGGGANVLTF. Together with reference TRBV9 and TRBJ2-6, the CDR3 gives the full variable domain: DSGVTQTPKHLITATGQRVTLRCSPRSGDLSVYWYQQSLDQGLQFLIQYYNGEERAKGNILERFSAQQFPDLHSELNLSSLELGDSALYFCASSPRIAGGGANVLTFGAGSRLTVL.

This clone was found a few times. The chain combines TRBV28 with TRBJ1-1; 12 nucleotides match TRBD1. Looked up from germline, CDR1 is MDHEN and CDR2 is SYDVKM. V dropped 3 bases and J dropped 4; count of bases not matched to a gene: 3. There are 15 residues in the CDR3. CDR3 sequence: CASSFRGQGATEAFF. The CDR3, as DNA: TGTGCCAGCAGTTTCCGGGGACAGGGGGCCACTGAAGCTTTCTTT.

The gene calls are TRBV9 and TRBJ2-2; 14 bases map to TRBD2. CDR3 length equals 18 residues. Unmatched junction bases numbered 8, after V lost 1 base and J lost 6 bases. Per the germline V gene, CDR1 is SGDLS and CDR2 is YYNGEE. The CDR3, as DNA: TGTGCCAGCAGCGTATTTACCGGGACTAGCGGGGGAGCCGGGGAGCTGTTTTTT. Its translation is CASSVFTGTSGGAGELFF.

CDR3 in amino acids: CASSNGQGTYGYTF. The CDR3 bases are TGTGCCAGCAGTAACGGACAGGGGACCTATGGCTACACCTTC. The V gene is TRBV6-6, the J gene TRBJ1-2, with 9 bases identical to TRBD1. The V and J ends lost 5 bases and 4 bases, in that order; junction bases with no gene match: 5. Germline CDR1 is MNHNY and CDR2 is SVGAGI (reference sequence). This CDR3 comprises 14 residues.

The chain joins TRBV9 to TRBJ1-3, with D tentatively TRBD1 (6 bases). The V gene lost 1 base and the J gene lost 4 bases, with 12 bases spanning the gap. The CDR3 length is 15 residues. From germline, CDR1 is SGDLS and CDR2 YYNGEE. Here the CDR3 reads CASSVSGDTGNTIYF. The CDR3 nucleotides read TGTGCCAGCAGCGTATCCGGGGACACGGGAAACACCATATATTTT. Combining the CDR3 with reference TRBV9 and TRBJ1-3 gives the whole variable domain DSGVTQTPKHLITATGQRVTLRCSPRSGDLSVYWYQQSLDQGLQFLIQYYNGEERAKGNILERFSAQQFPDLHSELNLSSLELGDSALYFCASSVSGDTGNTIYFGEGSWLTVV.